This is a list of T cell receptor beta chains from one sample in a study of T cell responses to AZD1222 COVID-19 vaccine. Sequencing used immunoSEQ multiplex PCR; TCRdb keeps in-frame clones, though not all of them. The sample has roughly 100,000 clones, around nine tenths seen once. The specimen comprised peripheral blood, sampled on day 0 of AZD1222 vaccination. These receptors all stem from an adult in good health. Both conserved end residues are part of each CDR3. Fields, in order: V gene, J gene, clone size, D gene, CDR3 protein, CDR3 DNA. D genes are given only for firm matches. Size is stated for part of the rows, as once, few or many counts, or as a class when the clone is expanded.

TRBV10-2	TRBJ2-7	NA	NA	CASSESSTLVIYEQYF	TGCGCCAGCAGTGAGTCGAGTACCCTAGTGATCTACGAGCAGTACTTC
TRBV2	TRBJ2-1	NA	NA	CASSAGAVGGLEQFF	TGTGCCAGCAGTGCGGGCGCGGTGGGCGGTCTGGAGCAGTTCTTC
TRBV6-4	TRBJ2-3	NA	TRBD2	CASSLTSSTDTQYF	TGTGCCAGCAGCCTGACTAGCAGCACAGATACGCAGTATTTT
TRBV19	TRBJ2-1	NA	NA	CASSIPGGPPHEQFF	TGTGCCAGTAGTATCCCCGGAGGCCCCCCGCATGAGCAGTTCTTC
TRBV5-4	TRBJ2-5	NA	NA	CASSPNQGETQYF	TGTGCCAGCAGTCCGAATCAGGGGGAGACCCAGTACTTC
TRBV5-1	TRBJ2-1	once	NA	CASRTRDGTYNEQFF	TGCGCCAGCAGAACCCGGGACGGTACCTACAATGAGCAGTTCTTC
TRBV7-2	TRBJ2-1	NA	TRBD2	CASSLVPGLVYNEQFF	TGTGCCAGCAGCTTAGTCCCTGGACTAGTCTACAATGAGCAGTTCTTC
TRBV24-1	TRBJ2-1	NA	TRBD2	CATSDRLATRGYEQFF	TGTGCCACCAGTGACCGACTAGCGACCCGAGGGTATGAGCAGTTCTTC
TRBV30	TRBJ1-3	NA	TRBD1	CAWSRDRVSSGNTIYF	TGTGCCTGGAGCCGGGACAGGGTTTCCTCTGGAAACACCATATATTTT
TRBV10-3	TRBJ1-4	NA	NA	CATSWGATNEKLFF	TGTGCCACCAGCTGGGGTGCAACTAATGAAAAACTGTTTTTT
TRBV28	TRBJ2-3	NA	TRBD2	CASSLAGGTHTQYF	TGTGCCAGCAGTTTGGCGGGGGGCACCCATACGCAGTATTTT
TRBV9	TRBJ2-1	once	TRBD1	CASSATGDRPNNEQFF	TGTGCCAGCAGCGCCACAGGGGACCGACCTAACAATGAGCAGTTCTTC
TRBV20-1	TRBJ1-2	NA	TRBD1	CSASYRGIYGYTF	TGCAGTGCTAGTTACAGGGGGATTTATGGCTACACCTTC
TRBV19	TRBJ1-6	NA	TRBD1	CASSINGDRGNSPLHF	TGTGCCAGTAGTATCAATGGGGACAGGGGAAATTCACCCCTCCACTTT
TRBV4-3	TRBJ1-2	NA	NA	CASSQVLSNYGYTF	TGCGCCAGCAGCCAAGTACTAAGCAACTATGGCTACACCTTC
TRBV19	TRBJ1-6	NA	NA	CASSISRGVNSPLHF	TGTGCCAGTAGTATTTCCAGGGGAGTAAATTCACCCCTCCACTTT
TRBV19	TRBJ1-5	NA	TRBD1	CASSLGGGTGRQPQHF	TGTGCCAGTAGCTTAGGAGGGGGGACAGGGCGTCAGCCCCAGCATTTT
TRBV9	TRBJ2-7	once	NA	CASSVGQAAGEQYF	TGTGCCAGCAGCGTAGGCCAGGCGGCGGGAGAGCAGTACTTC
TRBV6-5	TRBJ2-3	NA	TRBD1	CASRIGQGGTDTQYF	TGTGCCAGCAGGATAGGACAGGGAGGAACAGATACGCAGTATTTT
TRBV19	TRBJ2-7	NA	TRBD2	CASSLRWTSGSPSYEQYF	TGTGCCAGTAGTCTTAGATGGACTAGCGGGAGCCCCTCCTACGAGCAGTACTTC
TRBV23-1	TRBJ1-1	NA	NA	CASSQSLGAENTEAFF	TGCGCCAGCAGTCAATCGCTGGGGGCGGAGAACACTGAAGCTTTCTTT
TRBV6-5	TRBJ2-1	NA	NA	CASSYGGEQFF	TGTGCCAGCAGTTACGGGGGTGAGCAGTTCTTC
TRBV5-4	TRBJ2-2	NA	NA	CASSPQKGQNTGELFF	TGTGCCAGCAGCCCCCAAAAGGGACAAAACACCGGGGAGCTGTTTTTT
TRBV19	TRBJ1-1	once	NA	CASSPRADTEAFF	TGTGCCAGTAGTCCTAGGGCGGACACTGAAGCTTTCTTT
TRBV19	TRBJ1-4	NA	TRBD1	CASSITRGQNEKLFF	TGTGCCAGTAGTATAACCAGGGGACAGAATGAAAAACTGTTTTTT
TRBV9	TRBJ1-2	NA	NA	CASSAQQGPYGYTF	TGTGCCAGCAGCGCCCAACAGGGACCCTATGGCTACACCTTC
TRBV24-1	TRBJ2-1	NA	TRBD2	CATSWGLAANEQFF	TGTGCCACCAGTTGGGGACTAGCGGCCAATGAGCAGTTCTTC
TRBV3-1/TRBV3-2	TRBJ2-1	NA	TRBD1	CASSQDVRGQGIYNEQFF	TGTGCCAGCAGCCAAGACGTCCGTGGACAGGGAATTTACAATGAGCAGTTCTTC
TRBV6-1	TRBJ2-3	NA	TRBD2	CASSGTSGRKITDTQYF	TGTGCCAGCAGTGGGACTAGCGGGAGAAAGATCACAGATACGCAGTATTTT
TRBV19	TRBJ1-5	NA	NA	CASSSSVSNQPQHF	TGTGCCAGTAGTAGTTCGGTTAGCAATCAGCCCCAGCATTTT
TRBV6-2/TRBV6-3	TRBJ2-7	NA	NA	CASSSDRVFPLGEQYF	TGTGCCAGCAGTTCGGACAGAGTTTTTCCTCTGGGGGAGCAGTACTTC
TRBV28	TRBJ1-2	NA	TRBD1	CASSLGTASMITNYGYTF	TGTGCCAGCAGTCTCGGGACAGCCAGCATGATTACTAACTATGGCTACACCTTC
TRBV4-2	TRBJ2-3	once	TRBD2	CASSQASGRGGTDTQYF	TGTGCCAGCAGCCAGGCTAGCGGGAGGGGTGGCACAGATACGCAGTATTTT
TRBV6-1	TRBJ2-7	NA	TRBD1	CASSEAGQDEQYF	TGTGCCAGCAGTGAAGCGGGACAGGACGAGCAGTACTTC
TRBV7-2	TRBJ2-3	NA	TRBD2	CASSLVPSGGATDTQYF	TGTGCCAGCAGCTTAGTCCCTAGCGGGGGGGCCACAGATACGCAGTATTTT
TRBV18	TRBJ2-4	NA	NA	CASSPPGPANIQYF	TGTGCCAGCTCACCTCCGGGACCAGCCAACATTCAGTACTTC